This section outlines one T cell receptor beta chain sequence together with its context. No cognate antigen has been identified for it. Per-base qualities were not stored, and no clone one base away is much larger. For repertoire sequencing, the TCR beta CDR3 regions were amplified from RNA transcripts. The first round was an RT-PCR using HTBI primers with the Qiagen OneStep RT-PCR kit, and this first round was followed by a second-round multiplex PCR, then size selection and purification. The libraries underwent paired-end sequencing with 100 bp reads on an Illumina HiSeq2000. In the source study's methods: SOAPnuke was used to process the reads, throwing out any read that had adapters, had uncalled bases, had a mean Phred below 15, or lacked an exact constant-primer or identifier match. COPE v1.2.5 was used to merge high-quality paired reads. Each unique nucleotide sequence was treated as a clonotype, and MiTCR v1.1 was used to align the clonotypes to the IMGT TRB V, D and J references. The analysis was limited to V-J combinations with a frequency above 0.0001, which together covered approximately 99% of repertoires. A TCR clonal expansion and chaos score per V-J combination was defined as the ratio of F50 clonal expansion to chaos observed in the TCRdist matrix. Welch's t-statistics and random forest were used to narrow the features down to 13 V-J combinations, which were then fed into a naive Bayes classifier. The similarity between thyroid and blood repertoires was quantified using the Morisita-Horn index. TCRdb passed the public sequencing reads through fastp at Q25 and MiXCR, retaining productive beta sequences. Every entry covers one CDR3 protein and lists the most common genes and DNA from its rows. The V and J calls were not made by the authors but by TCRdb's processing. This sample holds 650,000 to 900,000 distinct CDR3 sequences; 40% were observed only once. Roughly 45% of the sample belongs to the ten largest clones.

Trimming at the junction amounts to 4 bases on V and 6 bases on J, and the germline ends lie 16 bases apart. The cysteine opens and the phenylalanine closes a CDR3 of 15 amino acids. Kept here is only the CDR3 DNA, which spans 45 bases and is read in frame from base 1. According to the germline V gene, CDR1 reads MGHRA and CDR2 reads YSYEKL. The sample is drawn from a study of Graves' ophthalmopathy and Graves' hyperthyroidism (dated by TCRdb to the late 2010s). Regarding the complete study: Peripheral blood was collected before any treatment was given, at the time of initial diagnosis. The independent validation cohort included 18 to 20 hyperthyroidism patients plus 17 patients who later progressed from hyperthyroidism to ophthalmopathy. Once sampling was done, hyperthyroidism patients were given methimazole at a starting dose of 30 mg daily, while ophthalmopathy patients were given high-dose intravenous methylprednisolone. In total, some 130 blood samples were TCR-sequenced: 43 ophthalmopathy, 75 hyperthyroidism and roughly 17 hyperthyroidism-to-ophthalmopathy patients. In more than five hyperthyroidism patients, the T-cell repertoires found in thyroid tissue were compared with those found in blood. A discovery set of 95 to 100 patients (roughly 41 ophthalmopathy, approximately 58 stable hyperthyroidism) was enrolled to explore V-J signatures distinguishing ophthalmopathy from hyperthyroidism. TCR beta repertoire signatures were used to distinguish Graves' ophthalmopathy from Graves' hyperthyroidism and to predict progression to ophthalmopathy. Study-wide findings and limitations: In cross-validation, the 13-signature model distinguished ophthalmopathy from stable hyperthyroidism with approximately 88% sensitivity and roughly 81% specificity, and in the test set the corresponding values were about 80% and 75%. No statistical method was used to set the sample size in advance, and the investigators knew which group each participant was assigned to. Most of the expanded thyroid clonotypes with a frequency above 0.001 were also detected in blood, and it was suggested that the thyroid immune response may be reflected by blood repertoires. In validation, the model predicted ophthalmopathy progression with about 71% sensitivity and 72% to 80% specificity; roughly 12 predicted patients were CT-confirmed with GO in a median of around 6 months.

Patients with ophthalmopathy had moderately to severely active disease, with a Clinical Activity Score of 3 or more, a NOSPECS grade of 4 or more, and a disease duration of less than 3 months. Patients were excluded if they had other autoimmune diseases, uncontrolled infections, pregnancy or lactation. Clinical symptoms, serum thyroxine, TRAb, thyroid ultrasound and orbital computed tomography were used for diagnosis. Using Ficoll-Paque density gradient centrifugation, PBMCs were isolated from 9.5 to 10 ml of fresh peripheral blood. Total RNA was extracted with Trizol reagent and quality-checked on an Agilent 2100 Bioanalyzer.

Sequencing used peripheral blood. The chain joins TRBV4-1 to TRBJ1-5, and the D gene may be TRBD1, 6 bases matching. The sequence derives from an adult man with Graves' ophthalmopathy. The DNA sequence is TGCGCCAGCAGCCCCCACAGGGCTATGGGTCAGCCCCAGCATTTT. Protein translation: CASSPHRAMGQPQHF.